This T cell receptor (beta chain) was profiled in a study of shared T cell receptors in the human thymus. V shed 11 bases and J 2 bases; nucleotides not matched to a gene: 12. The CDR3 loop spans 15 amino acids. Germline V gene data show CDR1 as SGHDN and CDR2 as FVKESK. The method was immunoSEQ multiplex PCR; TCRdb's version includes in-frame clones alone and lacks a portion of them. Of some 760,000 clones listed, approximately 83% are singletons. These data were likewise used in another study, on human thymus T cells. That paper notes: Thymus pieces cut out during corrective heart surgery were the tissue that was used.

The source material was thymocytes. The chain is built from TRBV14 and TRBJ1-2; TRBD1 aligns across 9 bases. The clonotype was recovered from a girl less than two years old with a congenital heart defect. The CDR3 nucleotides read TGTGCCGTCCGGCACCGGGACAGGGAAAACTATGGCTACACCTTC. Its protein product is CAVRHRDRENYGYTF.